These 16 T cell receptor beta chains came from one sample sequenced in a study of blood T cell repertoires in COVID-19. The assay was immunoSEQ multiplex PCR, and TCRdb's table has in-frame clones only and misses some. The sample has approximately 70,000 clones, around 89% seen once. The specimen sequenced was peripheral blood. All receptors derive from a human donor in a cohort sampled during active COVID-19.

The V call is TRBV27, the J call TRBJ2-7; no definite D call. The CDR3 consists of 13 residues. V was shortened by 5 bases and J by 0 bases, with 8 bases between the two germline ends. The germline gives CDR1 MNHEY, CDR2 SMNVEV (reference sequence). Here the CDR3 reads CASSPSISYEQYF. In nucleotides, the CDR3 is TGTGCCAGCAGTCCCTCTATCTCCTACGAGCAGTACTTC.

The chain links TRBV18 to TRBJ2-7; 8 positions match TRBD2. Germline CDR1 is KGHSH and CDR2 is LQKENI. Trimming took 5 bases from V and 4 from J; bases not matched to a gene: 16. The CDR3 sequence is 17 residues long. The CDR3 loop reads CASSDGTLAGGRYEQYF. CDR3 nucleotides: TGTGCCAGCTCAGACGGGACCCTCGCTGGCGGGAGGTACGAGCAGTACTTC.

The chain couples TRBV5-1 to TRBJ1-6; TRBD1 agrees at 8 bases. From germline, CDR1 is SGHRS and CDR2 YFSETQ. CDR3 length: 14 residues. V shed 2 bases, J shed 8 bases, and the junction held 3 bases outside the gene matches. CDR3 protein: CASSLQGEDSPLHF. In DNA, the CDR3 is TGCGCCAGCAGCTTACAGGGGGAGGATTCACCCCTCCACTTT. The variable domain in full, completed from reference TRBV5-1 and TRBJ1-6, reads KAGVTQTPRYLIKTRGQQVTLSCSPISGHRSVSWYQQTPGQGLQFLFEYFSETQRNKGNFPGRFSGRQFSNSRSEMNVSTLELGDSALYLCASSLQGEDSPLHFGNGTRLTVT.

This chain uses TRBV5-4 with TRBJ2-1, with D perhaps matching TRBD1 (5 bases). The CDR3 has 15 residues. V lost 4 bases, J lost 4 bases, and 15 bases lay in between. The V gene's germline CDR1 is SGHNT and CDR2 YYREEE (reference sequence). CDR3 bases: TGTGCCAGCAGCCCCGGACGGACAAAGTACAATGAGCAGTTCTTC. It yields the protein CASSPGRTKYNEQFF. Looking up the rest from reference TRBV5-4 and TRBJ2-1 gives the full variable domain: ETGVTQSPTHLIKTRGQQVTLRCSSQSGHNTVSWYQQALGQGPQFIFQYYREEENGRGNFPPRFSGLQFPNYSSELNVNALELDDSALYLCASSPGRTKYNEQFFGPGTRLTVL.

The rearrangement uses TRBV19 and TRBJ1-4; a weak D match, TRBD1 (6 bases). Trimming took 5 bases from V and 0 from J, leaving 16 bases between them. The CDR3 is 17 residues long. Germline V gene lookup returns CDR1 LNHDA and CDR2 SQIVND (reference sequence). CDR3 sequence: CASSRRQDSATNEKLFF. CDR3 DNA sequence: TGTGCCAGTAGTCGACGACAGGATTCTGCAACTAATGAAAAACTGTTTTTT.

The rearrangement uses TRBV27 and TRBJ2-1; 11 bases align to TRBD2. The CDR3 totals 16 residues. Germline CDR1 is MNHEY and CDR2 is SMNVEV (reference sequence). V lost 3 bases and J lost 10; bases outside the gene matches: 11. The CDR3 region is CASSFFGTSGPLEQFF. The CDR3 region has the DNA TGTGCCAGCAGTTTCTTCGGGACTAGCGGACCGCTGGAGCAGTTCTTC.

CDR3 DNA: TGTGCCAGCAGCTTGGGAGGGGGACGGACCCATCAGCCCCAGCATTTT. Protein sequence: CASSLGGGRTHQPQHF. V usage is TRBV5-6 and J usage is TRBJ1-5, with D maybe TRBD1 (6 bases). V lost 0 bases and J 5 bases, leaving 15 bases between the germline ends. Germline V gives CDR1 SGHDT, CDR2 YYEEEE. This CDR3 is built from 16 residues.

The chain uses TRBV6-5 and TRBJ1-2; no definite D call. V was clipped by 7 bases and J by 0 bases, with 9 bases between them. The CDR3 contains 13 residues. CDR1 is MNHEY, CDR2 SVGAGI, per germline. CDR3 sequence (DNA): TGTGCCAGCACGAGAGACTCTAACTATGGCTACACCTTC. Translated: CASTRDSNYGYTF.

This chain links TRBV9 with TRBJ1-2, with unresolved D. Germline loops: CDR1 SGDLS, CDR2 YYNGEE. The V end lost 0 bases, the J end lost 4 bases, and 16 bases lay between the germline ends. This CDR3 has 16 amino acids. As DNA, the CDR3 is TGTGCCAGCAGCGTAGGGTCCGGGAATGGAATCTATGGCTACACCTTC. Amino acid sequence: CASSVGSGNGIYGYTF. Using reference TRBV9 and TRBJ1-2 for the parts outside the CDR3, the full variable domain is DSGVTQTPKHLITATGQRVTLRCSPRSGDLSVYWYQQSLDQGLQFLIQYYNGEERAKGNILERFSAQQFPDLHSELNLSSLELGDSALYFCASSVGSGNGIYGYTFGSGTRLTVV.

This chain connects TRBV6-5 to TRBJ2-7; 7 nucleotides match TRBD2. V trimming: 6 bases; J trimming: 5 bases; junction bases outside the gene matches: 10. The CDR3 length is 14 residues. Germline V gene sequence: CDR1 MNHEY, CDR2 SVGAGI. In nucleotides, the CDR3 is TGTGCCAGCAGCACCCGACTAGCACAACACGAGCAGTACTTC. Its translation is CASSTRLAQHEQYF.

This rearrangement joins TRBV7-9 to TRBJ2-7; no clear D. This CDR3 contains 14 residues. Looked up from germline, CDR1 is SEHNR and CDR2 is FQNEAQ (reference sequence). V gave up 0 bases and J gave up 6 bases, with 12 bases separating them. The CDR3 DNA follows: TGTGCCAGCAGCTTAGCTGGCGGCAAAGGCGAGCAGTACGTC. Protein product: CASSLAGGKGEQYV.

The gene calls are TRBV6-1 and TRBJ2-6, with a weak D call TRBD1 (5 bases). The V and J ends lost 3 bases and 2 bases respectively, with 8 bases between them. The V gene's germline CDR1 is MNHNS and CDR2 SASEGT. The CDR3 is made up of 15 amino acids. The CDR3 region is CASSEQGTGANVLTF. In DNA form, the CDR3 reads TGTGCCAGCAGTGAGCAGGGTACTGGGGCCAACGTCCTGACTTTC.

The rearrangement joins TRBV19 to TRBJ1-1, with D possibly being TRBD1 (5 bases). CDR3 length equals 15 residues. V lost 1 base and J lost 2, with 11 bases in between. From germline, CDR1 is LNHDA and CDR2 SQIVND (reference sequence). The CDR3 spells CASSIGAGRNTEAFF. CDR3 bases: TGTGCCAGTAGTATAGGTGCGGGGCGCAACACTGAAGCTTTCTTT.

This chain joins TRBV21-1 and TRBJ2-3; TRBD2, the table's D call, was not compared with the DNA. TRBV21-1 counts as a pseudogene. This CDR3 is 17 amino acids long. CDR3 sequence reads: CASSKFNLSGGTDTQYF. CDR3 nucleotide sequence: TGTGCCAGCAGCAAATTTAACCTTTCCGGGGGCACAGATACGCAGTATTTT.

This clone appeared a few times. The CDR3 region is CASSLTIDSSYEQYV. The CDR3 region has the DNA TGTGCCAGCAGCTTAACTATCGACAGTTCCTACGAGCAGTACGTC. The chain joins TRBV7-8 to TRBJ2-7; tentatively, D is TRBD1 (5 bases). The CDR3 covers 15 residues. Germline V gene sequence: CDR1 SGHVS, CDR2 FQNEAQ. V lost 2 bases to trimming and J lost 1 base, with 12 bases between them.

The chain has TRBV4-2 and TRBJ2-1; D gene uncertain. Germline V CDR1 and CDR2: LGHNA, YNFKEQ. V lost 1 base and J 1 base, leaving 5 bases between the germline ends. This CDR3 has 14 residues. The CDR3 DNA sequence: TGTGCCAGCAGCCAAGGGCTTTCCTACAATGAGCAGTTCTTC. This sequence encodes CASSQGLSYNEQFF.